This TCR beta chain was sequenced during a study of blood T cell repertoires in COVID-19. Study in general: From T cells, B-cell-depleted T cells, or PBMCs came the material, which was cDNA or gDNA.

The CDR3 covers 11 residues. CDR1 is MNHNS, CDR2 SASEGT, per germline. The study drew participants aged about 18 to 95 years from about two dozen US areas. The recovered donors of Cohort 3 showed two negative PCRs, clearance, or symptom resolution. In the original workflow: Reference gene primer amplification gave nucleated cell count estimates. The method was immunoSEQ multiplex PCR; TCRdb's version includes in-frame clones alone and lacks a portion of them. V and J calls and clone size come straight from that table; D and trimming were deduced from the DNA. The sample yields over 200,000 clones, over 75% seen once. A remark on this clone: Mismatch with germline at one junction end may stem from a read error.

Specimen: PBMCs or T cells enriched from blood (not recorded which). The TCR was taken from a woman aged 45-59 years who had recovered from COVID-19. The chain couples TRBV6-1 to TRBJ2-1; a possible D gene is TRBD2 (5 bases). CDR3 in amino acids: CASGEGDEQFF. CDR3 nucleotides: TGTGCCAGCGGTGAGGGCGATGAGCAGTTCTTC.